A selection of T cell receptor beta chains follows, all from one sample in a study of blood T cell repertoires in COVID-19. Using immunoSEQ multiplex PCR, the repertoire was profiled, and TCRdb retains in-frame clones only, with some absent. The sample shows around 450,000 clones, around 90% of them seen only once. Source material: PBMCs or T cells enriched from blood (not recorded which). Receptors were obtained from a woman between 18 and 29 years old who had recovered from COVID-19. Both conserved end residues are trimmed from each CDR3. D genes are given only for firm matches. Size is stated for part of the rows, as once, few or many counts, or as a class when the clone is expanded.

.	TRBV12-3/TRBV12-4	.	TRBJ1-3	ASSWEGGNTIY
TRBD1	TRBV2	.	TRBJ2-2	ASQGARTGELF
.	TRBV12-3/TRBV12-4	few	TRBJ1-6	ASSQQGRSPLH
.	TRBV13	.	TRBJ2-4	ASSLNRLAKNIQY
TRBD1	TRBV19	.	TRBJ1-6	ASSIDRPGQGATVGHSPLH
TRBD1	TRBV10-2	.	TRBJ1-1	ASSGQGNTEAF
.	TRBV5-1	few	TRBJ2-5	ASSLEPQETQY
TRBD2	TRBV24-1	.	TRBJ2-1	ATSDSSGSYNEQF
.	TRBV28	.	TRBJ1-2	ASSLQTLSNYGYT
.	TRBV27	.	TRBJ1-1	ASSFGLNTEAF
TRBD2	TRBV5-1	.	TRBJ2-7	ASSLNSGTGWEQY
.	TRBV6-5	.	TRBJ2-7	ASGRDTGYEQY
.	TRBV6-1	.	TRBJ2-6	ASSERPGGANVLT
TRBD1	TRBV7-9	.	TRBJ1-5	ASSQGGQPQH
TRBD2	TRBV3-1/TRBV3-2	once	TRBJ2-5	ASSQMTSGGETQY
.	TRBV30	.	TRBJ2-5	AWSVLHRETQY
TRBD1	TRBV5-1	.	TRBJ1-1	ASSLVEGAVEAF
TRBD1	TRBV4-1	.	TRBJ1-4	ASSQDPTGAANEKLF
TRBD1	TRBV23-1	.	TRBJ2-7	ATLQGGQSSYEQY
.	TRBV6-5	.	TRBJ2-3	ASSYAGSGSDTQY
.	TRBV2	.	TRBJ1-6	ASSGRDSPLH
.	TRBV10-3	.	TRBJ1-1	AISTPGGKNTEAF
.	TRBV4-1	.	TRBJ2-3	ASSQLGGVEADTQY
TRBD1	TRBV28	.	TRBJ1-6	ASSSPTRGNSPLH
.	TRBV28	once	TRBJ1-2	ASSTDSRLRYT
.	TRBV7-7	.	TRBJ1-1	ASSPIEDTEAF
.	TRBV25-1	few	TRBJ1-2	ASSGSMGHGYT
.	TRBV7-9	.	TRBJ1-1	ASSLWDSGTEAF
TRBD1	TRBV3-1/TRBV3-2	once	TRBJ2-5	ASSQDWGTGGEGQETQY
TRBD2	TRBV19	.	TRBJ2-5	ASSGTSGETQY
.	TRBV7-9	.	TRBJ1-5	ASSLLRDQPQH